In this sample, the clone carrying this T cell receptor (beta chain) turned up a few times. This sample stems from a study of blood T cell repertoires in COVID-19. Turning to the study itself: The study drew acute and convalescent COVID-19 samples from the United States, Italy and Spain. Sources were T cells, B-cell-depleted T cells, or PBMCs; the material itself was cDNA or gDNA.

Methods used by the authors: Amplification of reference gene primers was used by the study to estimate nucleated cell counts. Data came from immunoSEQ multiplex PCR; TCRdb stores just in-frame clones and leaves some out. The V and J calls and clone size come from that table; D and trimming were worked out from the DNA. The data hold a few hundred thousand clones, with about 85% observed a single time. V was pared by 0 bases and J by 4 bases, with 6 bases of the junction left unmatched. The CDR3 contains 15 residues. CDR1 is SGDLS and CDR2 is YYNGEE in the germline V gene. J is TRBJ1-2 and V is TRBV9; 7 bases align to TRBD1. The sample taken for sequencing was peripheral blood. The receptor was derived from a woman aged 18-35 years with acute or convalescent COVID-19. CDR3 protein: CASSVGVGGSYGYTF. CDR3 nucleotides: TGTGCCAGCAGCGTAGGTGTAGGGGGCAGCTATGGCTACACCTTC.